Detailed here is one T cell receptor beta chain. This sample was included in a study of control samples from healthy donors and cancer patients. Here immunoSEQ multiplex PCR was the method, and the copy in TCRdb shows in-frame clones only, minus some. The repertoire holds fewer than 40,000 clones, approximately 93% seen once, with under 2% in the top ten. The V end lost 0 bases, the J end lost 6 bases, and 15 bases lay between the germline ends. Per the germline V gene, CDR1 is SGHRS and CDR2 is YFSETQ. The CDR3 contains 15 residues. Sequences were obtained from PBMCs. The TCR originated in a man aged 35 to 55 with colorectal cancer. V usage is TRBV5-1 and J usage is TRBJ2-5, with no clear D. The CDR3 coding sequence is TGCGCCAGCAGCTTGGGGGTAGTGGGCAAGAAGACCCAGTACTTC. It codes for CASSLGVVGKKTQYF. The full variable domain, completed using reference TRBV5-1 and TRBJ2-5, is KAGVTQTPRYLIKTRGQQVTLSCSPISGHRSVSWYQQTPGQGLQFLFEYFSETQRNKGNFPGRFSGRQFSNSRSEMNVSTLELGDSALYLCASSLGVVGKKTQYFGPGTRLLVL.